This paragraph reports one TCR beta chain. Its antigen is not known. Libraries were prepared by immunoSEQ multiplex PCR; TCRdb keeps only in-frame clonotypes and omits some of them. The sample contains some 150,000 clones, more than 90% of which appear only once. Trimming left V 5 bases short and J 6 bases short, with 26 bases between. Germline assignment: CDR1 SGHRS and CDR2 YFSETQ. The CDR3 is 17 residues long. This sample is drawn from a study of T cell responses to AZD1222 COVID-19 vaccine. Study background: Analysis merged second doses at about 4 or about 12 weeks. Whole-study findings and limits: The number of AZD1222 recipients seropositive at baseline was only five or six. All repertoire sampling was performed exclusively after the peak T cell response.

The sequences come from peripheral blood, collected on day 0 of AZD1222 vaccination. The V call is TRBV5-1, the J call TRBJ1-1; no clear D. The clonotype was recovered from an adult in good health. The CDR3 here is CASRTNVVRGKEAEAFF. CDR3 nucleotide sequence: TGCGCCAGCAGAACGAACGTAGTACGGGGTAAGGAGGCTGAAGCTTTCTTT.